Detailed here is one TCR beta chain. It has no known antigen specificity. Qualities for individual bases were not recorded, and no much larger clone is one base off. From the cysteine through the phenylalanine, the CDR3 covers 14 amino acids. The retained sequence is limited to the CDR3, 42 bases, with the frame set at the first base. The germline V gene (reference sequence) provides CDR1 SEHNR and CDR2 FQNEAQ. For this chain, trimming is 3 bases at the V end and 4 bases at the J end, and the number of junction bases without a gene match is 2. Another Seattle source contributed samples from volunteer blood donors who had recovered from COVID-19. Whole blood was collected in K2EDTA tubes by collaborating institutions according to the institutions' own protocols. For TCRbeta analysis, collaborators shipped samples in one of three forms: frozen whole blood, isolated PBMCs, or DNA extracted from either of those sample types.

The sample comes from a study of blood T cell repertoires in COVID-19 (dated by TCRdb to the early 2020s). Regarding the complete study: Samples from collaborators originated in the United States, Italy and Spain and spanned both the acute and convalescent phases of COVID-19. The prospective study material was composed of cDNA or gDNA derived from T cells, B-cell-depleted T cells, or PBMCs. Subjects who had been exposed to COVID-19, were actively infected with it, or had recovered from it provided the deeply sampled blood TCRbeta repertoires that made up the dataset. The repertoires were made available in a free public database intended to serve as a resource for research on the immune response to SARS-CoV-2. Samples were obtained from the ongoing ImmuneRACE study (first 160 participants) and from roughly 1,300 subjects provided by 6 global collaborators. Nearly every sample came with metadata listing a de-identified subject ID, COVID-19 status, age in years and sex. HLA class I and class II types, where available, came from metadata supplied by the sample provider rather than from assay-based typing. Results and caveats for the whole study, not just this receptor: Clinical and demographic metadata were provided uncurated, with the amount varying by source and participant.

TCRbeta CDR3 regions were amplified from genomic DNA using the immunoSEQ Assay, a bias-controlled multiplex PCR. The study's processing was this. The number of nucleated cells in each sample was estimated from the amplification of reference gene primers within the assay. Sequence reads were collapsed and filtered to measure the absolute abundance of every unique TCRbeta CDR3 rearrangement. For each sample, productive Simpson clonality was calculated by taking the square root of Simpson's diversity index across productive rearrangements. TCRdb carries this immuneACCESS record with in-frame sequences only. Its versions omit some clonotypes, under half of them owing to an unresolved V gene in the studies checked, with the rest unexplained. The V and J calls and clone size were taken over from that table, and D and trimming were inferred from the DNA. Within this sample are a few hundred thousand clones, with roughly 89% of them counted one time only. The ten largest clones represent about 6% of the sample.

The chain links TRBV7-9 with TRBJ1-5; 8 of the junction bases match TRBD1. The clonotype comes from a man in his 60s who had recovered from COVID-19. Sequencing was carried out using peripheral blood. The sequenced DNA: TGTGCCAGCAGCTTGGGGGACAGGAATCAGCCCCAGCATTTT. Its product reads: CASSLGDRNQPQHF.